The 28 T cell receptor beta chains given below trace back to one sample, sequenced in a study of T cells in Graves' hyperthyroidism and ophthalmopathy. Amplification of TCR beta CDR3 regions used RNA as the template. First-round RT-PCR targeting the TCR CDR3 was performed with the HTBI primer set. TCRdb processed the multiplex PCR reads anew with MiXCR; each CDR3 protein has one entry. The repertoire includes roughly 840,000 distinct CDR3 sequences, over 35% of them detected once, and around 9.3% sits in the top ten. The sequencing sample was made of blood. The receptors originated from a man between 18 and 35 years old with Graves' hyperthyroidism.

The CDR3 DNA sequence: TGCAGCCCCGACAGGGGGACCTACGAGCAGTACTTC. Amino acid sequence: CSPDRGTYEQYF. The rearrangement links TRBV29-1 to TRBJ2-7; TRBD1 aligns across 9 bases. This CDR3 comprises 12 residues. V lost 8 bases, J lost 2 bases, and 4 bases stayed unmatched. Looked up from germline, CDR1 is SQVTM and CDR2 is ANQGSEA.

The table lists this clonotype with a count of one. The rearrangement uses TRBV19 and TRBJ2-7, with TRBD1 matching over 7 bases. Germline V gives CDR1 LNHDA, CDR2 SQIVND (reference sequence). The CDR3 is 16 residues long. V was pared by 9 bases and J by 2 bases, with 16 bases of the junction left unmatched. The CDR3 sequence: CASSYLGLQGTYEQYF. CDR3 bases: TGTGCCAGCAGTTACTTAGGTCTACAGGGGACCTACGAGCAGTACTTC.

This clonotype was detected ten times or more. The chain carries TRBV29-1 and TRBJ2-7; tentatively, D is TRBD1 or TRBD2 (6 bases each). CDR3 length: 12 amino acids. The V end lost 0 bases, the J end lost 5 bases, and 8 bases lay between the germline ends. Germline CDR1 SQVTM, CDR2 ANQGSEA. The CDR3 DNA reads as TGCAGCGTTGAAGATCGGGGGCACGAGCAGTACTTC. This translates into CSVEDRGHEQYF.

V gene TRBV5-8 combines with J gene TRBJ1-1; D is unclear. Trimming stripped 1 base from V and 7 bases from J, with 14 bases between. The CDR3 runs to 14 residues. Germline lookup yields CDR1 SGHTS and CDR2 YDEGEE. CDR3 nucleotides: TGTGCCAGCAGCTTGAAGGGAACCCTCGTTGAAGCTTTCTTT. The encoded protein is CASSLKGTLVEAFF.

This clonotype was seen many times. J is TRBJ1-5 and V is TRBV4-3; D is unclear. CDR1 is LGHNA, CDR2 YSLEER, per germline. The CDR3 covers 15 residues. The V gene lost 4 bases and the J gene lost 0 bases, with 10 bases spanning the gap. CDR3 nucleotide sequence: TGCGCCAGCAGCCCCGCCCGGAATAGCAATCAGCCCCAGCATTTT. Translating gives CASSPARNSNQPQHF.

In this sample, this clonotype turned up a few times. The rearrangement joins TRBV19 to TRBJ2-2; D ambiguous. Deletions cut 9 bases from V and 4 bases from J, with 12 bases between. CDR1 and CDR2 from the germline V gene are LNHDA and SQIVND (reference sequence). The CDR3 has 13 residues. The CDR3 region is CASRPTTTGELFF. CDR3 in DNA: TGTGCCAGCCGTCCAACAACCACCGGGGAGCTGTTTTTT.

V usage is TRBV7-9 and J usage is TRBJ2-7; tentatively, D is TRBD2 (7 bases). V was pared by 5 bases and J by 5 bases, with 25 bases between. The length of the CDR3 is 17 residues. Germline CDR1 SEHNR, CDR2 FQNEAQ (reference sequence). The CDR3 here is CASSQGGGGPPLHEQYF. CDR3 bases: TGTGCCAGCAGCCAAGGGGGAGGGGGGCCCCCTCTCCACGAGCAGTACTTC. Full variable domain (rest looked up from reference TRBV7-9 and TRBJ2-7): DTGVSQNPRHKITKRGQNVTFRCDPISEHNRLYWYRQTLGQGPEFLTYFQNEAQLEKSRLLSDRFSAERPKGSFSTLEIQRTEQGDSAMYLCASSQGGGGPPLHEQYFGPGTRLTVT.

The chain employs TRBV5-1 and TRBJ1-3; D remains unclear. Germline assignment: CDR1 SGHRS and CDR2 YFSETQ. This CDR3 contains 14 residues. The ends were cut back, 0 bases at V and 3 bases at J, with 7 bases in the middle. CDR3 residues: CASSLDTGGNTIYF. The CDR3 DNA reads TGCGCCAGCAGCTTGGATACGGGTGGAAACACCATATATTTT. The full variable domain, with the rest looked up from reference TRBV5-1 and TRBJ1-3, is KAGVTQTPRYLIKTRGQQVTLSCSPISGHRSVSWYQQTPGQGLQFLFEYFSETQRNKGNFPGRFSGRQFSNSRSEMNVSTLELGDSALYLCASSLDTGGNTIYFGEGSWLTVV.

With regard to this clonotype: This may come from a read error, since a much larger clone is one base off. The CDR3 nucleotides read TGTGCCAACAGTTCCCGACTACAGCCCCAGCATTTT. Its translation: CANSSRLQPQHF. V usage is TRBV7-9 and J usage is TRBJ1-5; the D is unclear. Germline V gene lookup returns CDR1 SEHNR and CDR2 FQNEAQ (reference sequence). CDR3 size: 12 residues. V was cut by 10 bases and J by 7 bases, with 14 bases left in between. The variable domain in full, with the rest retrieved from reference TRBV7-9 and TRBJ1-5, is DTGVSQNPRHKITKRGQNVTFRCDPISEHNRLYWYRQTLGQGPEFLTYFQNEAQLEKSRLLSDRFSAERPKGSFSTLEIQRTEQGDSAMYLCANSSRLQPQHFGDGTRLSIL.

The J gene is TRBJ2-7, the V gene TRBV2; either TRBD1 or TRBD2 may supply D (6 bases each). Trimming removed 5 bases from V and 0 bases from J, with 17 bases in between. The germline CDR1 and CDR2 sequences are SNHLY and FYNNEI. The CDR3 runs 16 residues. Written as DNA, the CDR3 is TGTGCCAGCAGTTGGGGGGCGGAAGTACCCTCCTACGAGCAGTACTTC. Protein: CASSWGAEVPSYEQYF.

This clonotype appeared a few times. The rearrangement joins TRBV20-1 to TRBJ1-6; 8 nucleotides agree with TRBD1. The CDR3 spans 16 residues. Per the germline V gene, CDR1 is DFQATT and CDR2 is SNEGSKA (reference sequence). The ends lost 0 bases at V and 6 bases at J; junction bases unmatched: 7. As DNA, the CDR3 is TGCAGTGCTAGAGATAAACAGGGGGGTGGTAATTCACCCCTCCACTTT. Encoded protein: CSARDKQGGGNSPLHF.

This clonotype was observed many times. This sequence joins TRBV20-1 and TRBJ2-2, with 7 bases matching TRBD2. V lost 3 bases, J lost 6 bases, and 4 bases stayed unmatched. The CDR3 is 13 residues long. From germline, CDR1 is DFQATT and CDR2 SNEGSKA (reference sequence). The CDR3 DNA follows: TGCAGTGCTAGGGCGACTAGCTCCGGGGAGCTGTTTTTT. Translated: CSARATSSGELFF.

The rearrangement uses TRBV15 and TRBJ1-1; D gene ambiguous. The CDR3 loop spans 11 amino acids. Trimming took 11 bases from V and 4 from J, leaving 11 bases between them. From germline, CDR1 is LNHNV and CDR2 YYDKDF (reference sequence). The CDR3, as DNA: TGTGCCGCAAGGGAGGGCACTGAAGCTTTCTTT. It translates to CAAREGTEAFF.

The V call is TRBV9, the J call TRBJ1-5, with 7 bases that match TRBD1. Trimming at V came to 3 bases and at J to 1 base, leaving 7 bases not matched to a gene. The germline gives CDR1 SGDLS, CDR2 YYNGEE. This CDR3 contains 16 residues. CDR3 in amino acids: CASSGQGLYSNQPQHF. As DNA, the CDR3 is TGTGCCAGCAGCGGACAGGGATTGTACAGCAATCAGCCCCAGCATTTT. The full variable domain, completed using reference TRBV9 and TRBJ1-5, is DSGVTQTPKHLITATGQRVTLRCSPRSGDLSVYWYQQSLDQGLQFLIQYYNGEERAKGNILERFSAQQFPDLHSELNLSSLELGDSALYFCASSGQGLYSNQPQHFGDGTRLSIL.

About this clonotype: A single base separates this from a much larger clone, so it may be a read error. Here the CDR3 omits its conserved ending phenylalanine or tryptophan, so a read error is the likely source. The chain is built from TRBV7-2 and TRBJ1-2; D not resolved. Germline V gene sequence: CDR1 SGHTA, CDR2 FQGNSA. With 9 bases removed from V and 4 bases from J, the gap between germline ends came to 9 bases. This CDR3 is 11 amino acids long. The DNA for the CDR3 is TGTGCCAGTAGCGGTTTCTATGGCTACACCCTC. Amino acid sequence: CASSGFYGYTL.

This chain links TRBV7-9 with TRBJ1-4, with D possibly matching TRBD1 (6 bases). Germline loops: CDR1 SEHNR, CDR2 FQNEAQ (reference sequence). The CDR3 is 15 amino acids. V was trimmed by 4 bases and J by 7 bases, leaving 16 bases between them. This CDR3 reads CASSCGWDNREKLFF. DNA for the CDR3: TGTGCCAGCAGCTGCGGATGGGACAATCGTGAAAAACTGTTTTTT.

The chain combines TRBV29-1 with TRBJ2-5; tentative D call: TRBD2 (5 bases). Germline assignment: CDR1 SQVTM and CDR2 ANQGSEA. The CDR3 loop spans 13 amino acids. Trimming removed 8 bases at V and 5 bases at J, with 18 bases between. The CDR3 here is CSSEGPRRETQYF. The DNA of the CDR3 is TGCAGCAGTGAGGGCCCCCGGAGGGAGACCCAGTACTTC.

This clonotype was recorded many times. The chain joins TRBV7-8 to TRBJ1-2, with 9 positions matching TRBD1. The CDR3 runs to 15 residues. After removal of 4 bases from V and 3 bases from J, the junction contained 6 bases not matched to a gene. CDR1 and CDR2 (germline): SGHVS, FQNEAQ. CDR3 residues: CASSSSDRGHYGYTF. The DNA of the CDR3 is TGTGCCAGCAGCTCGTCGGACAGGGGCCACTATGGCTACACCTTC.

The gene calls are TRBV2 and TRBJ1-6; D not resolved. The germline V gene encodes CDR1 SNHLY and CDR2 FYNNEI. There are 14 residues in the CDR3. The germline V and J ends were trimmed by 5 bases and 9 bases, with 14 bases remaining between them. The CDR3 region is CASSTEGDASPLHF. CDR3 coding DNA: TGTGCCAGCAGTACCGAGGGCGATGCTTCACCCCTCCACTTT.

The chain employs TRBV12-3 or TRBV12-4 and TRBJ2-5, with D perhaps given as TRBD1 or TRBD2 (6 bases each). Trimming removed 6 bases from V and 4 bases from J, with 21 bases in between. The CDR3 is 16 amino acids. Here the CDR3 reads CASSRGGRRDGETQYF. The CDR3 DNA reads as TGTGCCAGCAGCCGAGGGGGTAGGCGGGACGGAGAGACCCAGTACTTC.

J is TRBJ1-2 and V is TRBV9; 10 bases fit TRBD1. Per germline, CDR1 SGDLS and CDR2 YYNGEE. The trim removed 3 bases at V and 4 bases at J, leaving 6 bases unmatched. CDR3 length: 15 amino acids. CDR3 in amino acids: CASSARQGASYGYTF. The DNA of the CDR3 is TGTGCCAGCAGCGCCAGACAGGGGGCGAGCTATGGCTACACCTTC.

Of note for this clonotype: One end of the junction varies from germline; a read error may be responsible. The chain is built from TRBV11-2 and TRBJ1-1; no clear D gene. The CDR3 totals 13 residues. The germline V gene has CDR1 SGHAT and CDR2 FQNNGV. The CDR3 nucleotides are TGTGCCAGCAGCATACCAGTGAAGACTGAAGCTTTCTTT. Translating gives CASSIPVKTEAFF. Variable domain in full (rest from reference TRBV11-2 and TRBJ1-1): EAGVAQSPRYKIIEKRQSVAFWCNPISGHATLYWYQQILGQGPKLLIQFQNNGVVDDSQLPKDRFSAERLKGVDSTLKIQPAKLEDSAVYLCASSIPVKTEAFFGQGTRLTVV.

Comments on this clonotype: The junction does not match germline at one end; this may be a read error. In DNA form, the CDR3 reads TGCAGCGCTGAACTCTGGGGCGAGCAGTACTTC. Its protein is CSAELWGEQYF. V and J are TRBV29-1 and TRBJ2-7; D ambiguous. The length of the CDR3 is 11 residues. In germline, CDR1 is SQVTM, CDR2 ANQGSEA.

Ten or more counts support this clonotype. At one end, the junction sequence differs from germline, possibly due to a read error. CDR3 bases: TGTGCTAGCAGCCCCGGACTAGCGGGAATAGAGACCCAGTACTTC. Translating gives CASSPGLAGIETQYF. The rearrangement links TRBV7-7 to TRBJ2-5, with TRBD2 identical over 12 bases. CDR3 length: 15 amino acids. The germline V gene has CDR1 SSHAT and CDR2 FNYEAQ (reference sequence).

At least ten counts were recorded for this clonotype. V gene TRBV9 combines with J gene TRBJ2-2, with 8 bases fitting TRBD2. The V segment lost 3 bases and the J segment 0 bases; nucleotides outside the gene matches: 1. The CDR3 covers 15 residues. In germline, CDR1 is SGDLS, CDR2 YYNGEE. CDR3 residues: CASSASGSNTGELFF. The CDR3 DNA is TGTGCCAGCAGCGCTAGCGGGTCGAACACCGGGGAGCTGTTTTTT. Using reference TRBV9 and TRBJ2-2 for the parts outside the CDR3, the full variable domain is DSGVTQTPKHLITATGQRVTLRCSPRSGDLSVYWYQQSLDQGLQFLIQYYNGEERAKGNILERFSAQQFPDLHSELNLSSLELGDSALYFCASSASGSNTGELFFGEGSRLTVL.

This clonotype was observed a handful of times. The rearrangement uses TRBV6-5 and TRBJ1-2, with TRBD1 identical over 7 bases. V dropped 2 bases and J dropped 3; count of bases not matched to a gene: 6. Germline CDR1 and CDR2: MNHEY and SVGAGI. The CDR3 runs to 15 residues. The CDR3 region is CASSYGPGTDYGYTF. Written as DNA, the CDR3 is TGTGCCAGCAGTTACGGGCCCGGGACAGACTATGGCTACACCTTC.

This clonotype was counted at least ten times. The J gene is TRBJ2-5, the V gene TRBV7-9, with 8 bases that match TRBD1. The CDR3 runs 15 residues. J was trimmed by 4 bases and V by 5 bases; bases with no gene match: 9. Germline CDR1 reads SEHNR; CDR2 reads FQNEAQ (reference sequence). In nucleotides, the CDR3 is TGTGCCAGCAGCCCCCCCGGACAGGGAGGAGAGACCCAGTACTTC. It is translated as CASSPPGQGGETQYF.

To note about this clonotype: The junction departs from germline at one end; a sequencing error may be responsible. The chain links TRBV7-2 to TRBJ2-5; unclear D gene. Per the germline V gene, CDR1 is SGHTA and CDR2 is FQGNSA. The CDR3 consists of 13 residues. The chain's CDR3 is CASSHRLLETQYF. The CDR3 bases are TGCGCCAGCAGCCATAGACTGTTAGAGACCCAGTACTTC.